This TCR beta chain was obtained from a study of T cell changes during pregnancy in multiple sclerosis. Generated by immunoSEQ multiplex PCR, the TCRdb table keeps only in-frame clones and is missing some. The sample holds 74,000 or so clones, around nine tenths seen once. CDR1 and CDR2 (germline): SGHRS, YFSETQ. V trimming: 4 bases; J trimming: 0 bases; junction bases outside the gene matches: 13. The CDR3 is 18 amino acids. The material sequenced was CD4+ T cells from peripheral blood mononuclear cells, taken before pregnancy. The V gene is TRBV5-1, the J gene TRBJ2-1; TRBD1 agrees at 7 bases. This receptor was identified in a female donor with multiple sclerosis, enrolled in a pregnancy study. This CDR3 is CASSGQRQGLLSYNEQFF. The CDR3 coding sequence is TGCGCCAGCAGCGGGCAGAGACAGGGCCTACTCTCCTACAATGAGCAGTTCTTC.